The 6 T cell receptor beta chains below were found in one sample sequenced in a study of CD8+CD57+ T cells in acquired aplastic anemia. Genomic DNA constituted the template upon which TCR beta VDJ and CDR3 profiling was performed. MiXCR, applied by TCRdb to the reads, yields one record per CDR3 protein. The repertoire holds more than 150,000 distinct CDR3 sequences, 50% to 75% seen once, with around 46% in the top ten. The sample was sorted CD4+, CD8+, or CD8+CD57+ T cells (not recorded which) from PBMCs. Receptors originate from a human donor with severe aplastic anemia or a healthy control (not recorded which).

The genes are TRBV15 and TRBJ1-2; TRBD1 matches at 12 bases. Unmatched junction bases numbered 6, after V lost 1 base and J lost 6 bases. The CDR3 loop spans 16 amino acids. Germline V gene lookup returns CDR1 LNHNV and CDR2 YYDKDF (reference sequence). The CDR3: CATSRGGTGGKDGYTF. CDR3 nucleotide sequence: TGTGCCACCAGCAGAGGGGGGACAGGGGGCAAGGATGGCTACACCTTC.

The gene calls are TRBV29-1 and TRBJ2-3; 7 bases agree with TRBD1. The germline V gene has CDR1 SQVTM and CDR2 ANQGSEA. The junction had 10 bases not matched to a gene; V was cut back by 6 bases and J by 4 bases. The CDR3 runs to 14 residues. The CDR3 loop reads CSVLTGTVADTQYF. In DNA, the CDR3 is TGCAGCGTGCTGACCGGGACAGTCGCAGATACGCAGTATTTT.

The V and J genes are TRBV10-3 and TRBJ1-2, with D unresolved. Germline V gene data show CDR1 as ENHRY and CDR2 as SYGVKD. Trimming cost V 0 bases and J 4 bases, with 18 bases left between them. The CDR3 has 17 amino acids. CDR3 residues: CAISESGFGLASYGYTF. In nucleotides, the CDR3 is TGTGCCATCAGTGAGTCTGGTTTCGGTCTGGCTTCCTATGGCTACACCTTC.

This sequence joins TRBV7-7 and TRBJ2-5, with D tentatively TRBD1 or TRBD2 (6 bases each). CDR1 is SSHAT, CDR2 FNYEAQ, per germline (reference sequence). Trimming removed 4 bases from V and 3 bases from J, with 12 bases in between. The CDR3 consists of 14 residues. DNA for the CDR3: TGTGCCAGCAGCTCCGACAGGAGGGAAGAGACCCAGTACTTC. Its translation is CASSSDRREETQYF. The complete variable domain, with remaining parts taken from reference TRBV7-7 and TRBJ2-5, reads GAGVSQSPRYKVTKRGQDVTLRCDPISSHATLYWYQQALGQGPEFLTYFNYEAQPDKSGLPSDRFSAERPEGSISTLTIQRTEQRDSAMYRCASSSDRREETQYFGPGTRLLVL.

This clonotype was found many times. This rearrangement joins TRBV20-1 to TRBJ1-6, with TRBD1 matching 8 bases. CDR1 is DFQATT, CDR2 SNEGSKA, per germline (reference sequence). The ends lost 6 bases at V and 12 bases at J; junction bases unmatched: 16. CDR3 size: 15 residues. The CDR3 reads CSASTTGGVGGPLHF. CDR3 bases: TGCAGTGCCAGCACTACAGGGGGTGTTGGTGGACCCCTCCACTTT.

The chain joins TRBV20-1 to TRBJ1-6, with D tentatively TRBD1 (6 bases). The CDR3 runs 13 residues. V lost 4 bases and J 10 bases, leaving 14 bases between the germline ends. Germline V gives CDR1 DFQATT, CDR2 SNEGSKA (reference sequence). Written as DNA, the CDR3 is TGCAGTGCTATACAGGGAACGTGGTCACCCCTCCACTTT. It yields the protein CSAIQGTWSPLHF.